Presented here are 23 T cell receptor beta chains from one specimen sequenced in a study of shared clonotypes between healthy human individuals. Naive CD8 cells, CD45RO-negative and positively selected for CCR7, excluded terminally differentiated effector memory CD45RA+ cells. The repertoire was sequenced with immunoSEQ multiplex PCR; TCRdb's copy has only in-frame clones and lacks some. The sample records more than 600,000 clones, around 90% being singletons. The sample consisted of naive CD8+ T cells sorted from blood. Source of these receptors: a man younger than 45 in good health.

The chain recombines TRBV19 with TRBJ2-6; a possible D gene is TRBD1 (6 bases). Germline CDR1 is LNHDA and CDR2 is SQIVND (reference sequence). The CDR3 consists of 18 residues. Trimming cost V 3 bases and J 2 bases, with 17 bases left between them. The CDR3 spells CASSIEEGESAGANVLTF. CDR3 DNA: TGTGCCAGTAGTATCGAAGAGGGGGAGAGCGCTGGGGCCAACGTCCTGACTTTC.

Notes on this clone: The sample contains more than one DNA sequence encoding this CDR3. The chain joins TRBV28 to TRBJ1-2, with D hard to call. Trimming pared 6 bases from V and 3 bases from J, leaving 5 bases between. The germline V gene encodes CDR1 MDHEN and CDR2 SYDVKM. CDR3 length: 11 residues. The CDR3 region has the DNA TGTGCCAGCAGCCAAGACTATGGCTACACCTTC. It specifies CASSQDYGYTF.

This clone was recorded once. The same CDR3 also results from other DNA sequences found in this sample. The V call is TRBV27, the J call TRBJ2-7; D is unclear. Deletions cut 3 bases from V and 2 bases from J, with 8 bases between. Germline CDR1 is MNHEY and CDR2 is SMNVEV (reference sequence). This CDR3 comprises 13 residues. CDR3 loop: CASSLAAPYEQYF. CDR3 DNA sequence: TGTGCCAGCAGTTTGGCAGCCCCCTACGAGCAGTACTTC.

The chain employs TRBV11-1 and TRBJ1-5; a weak D match, TRBD1 (5 bases). This CDR3 is 15 amino acids long. Germline V lookup: CDR1 SGHAT, CDR2 FQDESV (reference sequence). Between the trimmed V and J ends, which lost 1 base and 2 bases, there was a span of 9 bases. The CDR3 is CASSLGRDGNQPQHF. In nucleotides, the CDR3 is TGTGCCAGCAGCTTAGGCAGGGATGGCAATCAGCCCCAGCATTTT. Together with reference TRBV11-1 and TRBJ1-5, the CDR3 gives the full variable domain: EAEVAQSPRYKITEKSQAVAFWCDPISGHATLYWYRQILGQGPELLVQFQDESVVDDSQLPKDRFSAERLKGVDSTLKIQPAELGDSAMYLCASSLGRDGNQPQHFGDGTRLSIL.

This chain connects TRBV10-2 to TRBJ2-6; tentatively, D is TRBD1 or TRBD2 (5 bases each). This CDR3 is 15 amino acids long. Trimming cost V 8 bases and J 1 base, with 12 bases left between them. Germline V gene lookup returns CDR1 WSHSY and CDR2 SAAADI. The CDR3 DNA is TGCGCCAGCGGACGAGGGGATTCTGGGGCCAACGTCCTGACTTTC. This translates into CASGRGDSGANVLTF.

J is TRBJ2-1 and V is TRBV9, with 13 bases that match TRBD2. The CDR3 extends over 15 amino acids. Germline V gene data show CDR1 as SGDLS and CDR2 as YYNGEE. The V gene end was trimmed by 5 bases and the J gene end by 6 bases; junction bases not matched to a gene: 5. CDR3: CASSGTSGRANEQFF. CDR3 bases: TGTGCCAGCAGTGGTACTAGCGGGAGGGCCAATGAGCAGTTCTTC.

This clone was observed a handful of times. V gene TRBV9 combines with J gene TRBJ2-1; TRBD2 aligns across 9 bases. Trimming at V came to 3 bases and at J to 7 bases, leaving 8 bases not matched to a gene. This CDR3 comprises 15 residues. Germline CDR1 is SGDLS and CDR2 is YYNGEE. As DNA, the CDR3 is TGTGCCAGCAGCGGGATAGCGGGAGTGAGAAATGAGCAGTTCTTC. Translating gives CASSGIAGVRNEQFF.

The chain combines TRBV7-3 with TRBJ2-3; 9 bases align to TRBD1. The V and J ends lost 5 bases and 6 bases, in that order; junction bases with no gene match: 6. The CDR3 extends over 14 amino acids. Germline-derived CDR1 and CDR2 are SGHTA and FQGTGA. CDR3: CASSATGGGDTQYF. The DNA for the CDR3 is TGTGCCAGCAGCGCCACAGGGGGCGGTGATACGCAGTATTTT.

V gene TRBV5-1 combines with J gene TRBJ2-7, with 8 nucleotides matching TRBD1. The V segment lost 4 bases and the J segment 3 bases; nucleotides outside the gene matches: 6. The germline CDR1 and CDR2 sequences are SGHRS and YFSETQ. This CDR3 has 14 residues. The CDR3 bases are TGCGCCAGCAGCCCAGGACAGGGTTTCTACGAGCAGTACTTC. Residues: CASSPGQGFYEQYF.

The CDR3 here is CAISDPSGRGGNEQFF. The DNA for the CDR3 is TGTGCCATCAGTGACCCGAGCGGGAGGGGTGGCAATGAGCAGTTCTTC. The chain uses TRBV10-3 and TRBJ2-1, with 10 bases matching TRBD2. This CDR3 contains 16 residues. Germline lookup yields CDR1 ENHRY and CDR2 SYGVKD. With 3 bases clipped from V and 6 bases from J, the junction kept 8 bases outside the gene matches.

The J gene is TRBJ2-7, the V gene TRBV7-8, with 8 bases identical to TRBD2. CDR1 and CDR2 (germline): SGHVS, FQNEAQ. The length of the CDR3 is 13 residues. V dropped 8 bases and J dropped 3; count of bases not matched to a gene: 6. CDR3 protein: CASRSGANYEQYF. DNA for the CDR3: TGTGCCAGCCGTAGCGGGGCAAACTACGAGCAGTACTTC.

This clone was detected only once. The CDR3 DNA is TGTGCCAGCAGCCAACCCAGGGTCTACGAGCAGTACTTC. Translated, it gives CASSQPRVYEQYF. The chain has TRBV11-2 and TRBJ2-7, with a tentative D call TRBD1 (5 bases). Per germline, CDR1 SGHAT and CDR2 FQNNGV. The V end lost 5 bases, the J end lost 3 bases, and 11 bases lay between the germline ends. The CDR3 runs 13 residues.

This clone was detected ten times or more. This chain connects TRBV27 to TRBJ2-7, with a tentative D call TRBD2 (6 bases). The germline V gene has CDR1 MNHEY and CDR2 SMNVEV (reference sequence). Trimming shortened V by 3 bases and J by 4 bases, and 16 bases separated the two germline ends. CDR3 length: 15 amino acids. CDR3 protein: CASSFTTGEIYEQYF. The CDR3 DNA is TGTGCCAGCAGTTTTACGACGGGGGAGATATACGAGCAGTACTTC.

This rearrangement joins TRBV27 to TRBJ1-1; D not certain. V lost 3 bases and J 0 bases, leaving 8 bases between the germline ends. The length of the CDR3 is 14 residues. CDR1 and CDR2 (germline): MNHEY, SMNVEV (reference sequence). The CDR3, as DNA: TGTGCCAGCAGTTTGGGATCGGTGAACACTGAAGCTTTCTTT. Residues: CASSLGSVNTEAFF.

The genes are TRBV9 and TRBJ1-4; possible D gene TRBD1, 6 bases. V was trimmed by 3 bases and J by 3 bases, leaving 12 bases between them. This CDR3 has 15 residues. Germline V gene lookup returns CDR1 SGDLS and CDR2 YYNGEE. CDR3 region: CASSEQGTPNEKLFF. CDR3 sequence (DNA): TGTGCCAGCAGCGAACAGGGAACACCTAATGAAAAACTGTTTTTT.

This CDR3 is CASSIALSLYEQYF. The CDR3 DNA sequence: TGTGCCAGTAGTATCGCACTCTCCCTCTACGAGCAGTACTTC. The J gene is TRBJ2-7, the V gene TRBV19; D ambiguous. Per germline, CDR1 LNHDA and CDR2 SQIVND (reference sequence). The CDR3 length is 14 residues. V lost 3 bases, J lost 3 bases, and 12 bases lay in between.

The V call is TRBV5-1, the J call TRBJ2-2, with D perhaps TRBD2 (6 bases). This CDR3 has 13 amino acids. V lost 4 bases and J 3 bases, leaving 7 bases between the germline ends. Germline values: CDR1 SGHRS, CDR2 YFSETQ. The DNA of the CDR3 is TGCGCCAGCAGCGGGACTTACACCGGGGAGCTGTTTTTT. It codes for CASSGTYTGELFF.

The V and J genes are TRBV9 and TRBJ1-2; no clear D. The CDR3 is 12 residues long. The V end lost 7 bases, the J end lost 5 bases, and 12 bases lay between the germline ends. Germline lookup yields CDR1 SGDLS and CDR2 YYNGEE. CDR3 loop: CASGPGWYGYTF. The CDR3 DNA follows: TGTGCCAGCGGACCGGGCTGGTATGGCTACACCTTC.

V usage is TRBV7-9 and J usage is TRBJ1-5; D ambiguous. This CDR3 has 15 amino acids. The V end was cut by 3 bases, the J end by 0 bases, with 9 bases between. Germline V gene lookup returns CDR1 SEHNR and CDR2 FQNEAQ (reference sequence). CDR3: CASSFSDYSNQPQHF. CDR3 coding DNA: TGTGCCAGCAGCTTCAGCGATTATAGCAATCAGCCCCAGCATTTT. Based on the CDR3 plus reference TRBV7-9 and TRBJ1-5, the full variable domain is DTGVSQNPRHKITKRGQNVTFRCDPISEHNRLYWYRQTLGQGPEFLTYFQNEAQLEKSRLLSDRFSAERPKGSFSTLEIQRTEQGDSAMYLCASSFSDYSNQPQHFGDGTRLSIL.

This chain uses TRBV7-9 with TRBJ2-1; possible D gene TRBD2, 7 bases. The CDR3 totals 18 residues. The germline V gene has CDR1 SEHNR and CDR2 FQNEAQ (reference sequence). V lost 2 bases to trimming and J lost 3 bases, with 20 bases between them. Written as DNA, the CDR3 is TGTGCCAGCAGCTTATTTCTCCGGGGGGCGACTCTCTACAATGAGCAGTTCTTC. This gives the protein CASSLFLRGATLYNEQFF.

The sample holds one count of this clone. The same CDR3 can be traced to other DNA sequences in this sample. V gene TRBV11-2 combines with J gene TRBJ2-1, with TRBD2 identical over 8 bases. Per germline, CDR1 SGHAT and CDR2 FQNNGV. There are 15 residues in the CDR3. With 5 bases clipped from V and 4 bases from J, the junction kept 7 bases outside the gene matches. CDR3 sequence (DNA): TGTGCCAGCAGCCTAGGCACTAGCGGTTACAATGAGCAGTTCTTC. Translated: CASSLGTSGYNEQFF.

This clone appeared once. The rearrangement uses TRBV4-2 and TRBJ2-7; D is perhaps TRBD1 (5 bases). Germline V gene data show CDR1 as LGHNA and CDR2 as YNFKEQ. The length of the CDR3 is 15 residues. The germline V and J ends were trimmed by 0 bases and 2 bases, with 11 bases remaining between them. CDR3 loop: CASSQEPGMAYEQYF. CDR3 DNA sequence: TGTGCCAGCAGCCAAGAACCAGGGATGGCCTACGAGCAGTACTTC.

The rearrangement uses TRBV4-3 and TRBJ1-3, with D tentatively TRBD1 (6 bases). The CDR3 is made up of 16 amino acids. Germline assignment: CDR1 LGHNA and CDR2 YSLEER. The V and J ends lost 4 bases and 0 bases respectively, with 13 bases between them. CDR3 amino acids: CASSPDSLFSGNTIYF. The CDR3 DNA reads TGCGCCAGCAGCCCGGACAGTCTTTTCTCTGGAAACACCATATATTTT.